The subject of this entry is one TCR beta chain. Its specificity is not known. The source of the sample is a study of vaccination and CD4 T cells after COVID-19. The wider study: It was a median about 93 days after diagnosis, with a range of 35 to 161, that post-COVID samples were drawn.

Specified treatment: approximately 9-day PBMC culture with coronavirus spike peptide pools or control peptides (ViraFEST assay). CDR1 is LNHDA, CDR2 SQIVND, per germline (reference sequence). The length of the CDR3 is 14 residues. V trimming: 8 bases; J trimming: 3 bases; junction bases outside the gene matches: 6. Researchers used the Oncomine TCR Beta short-read assay to sequence DNA from cultured CD4+ T cells. In TCRdb, the PCR reads were re-called with MiXCR into one record per CDR3 protein. The sample records about 18,000 distinct CDR3 sequences, about half being singletons. The material was CD4+ T cells from blood, cultured in vitro, obtained before SARS-CoV-2 vaccination. The V gene is TRBV19, the J gene TRBJ1-5, with 8 bases matching TRBD1. This TCR derives from a human donor who had recovered from COVID-19. CDR3 nucleotides: TGTGCCAGTCGTCGGACAGGGAACAATCAGCCCCAGCATTTT. This gives the protein CASRRTGNNQPQHF.